This entry features one T cell receptor (beta chain) sequence. This clonotype was observed at least ten times. Its antigen specificity is not known. No per-base quality is available; no much larger clone lies one base away. The data belong to a study of identical twins (dated by TCRdb to 2015 to 2016). For the study in its entirety: To test whether fetal clonotypes persist, this study deep-sequenced TCR alpha and beta repertoires from monozygotic twins, from unrelated adults of various ages, and from cord blood. To rule out contamination, replicate twin experiments were performed at different times with different library preparation protocols.

The germline V gene (reference sequence) gives CDR1 as DFQATT and CDR2 as SNEGSKA. The CDR3 spans 12 residues, from the cysteine through the phenylalanine. The entry retains the CDR3 DNA only, 36 bases that are in frame from base 1. Trimming takes 5 bases off V and 2 bases off J; junction bases not matched to a gene: 2. Every donor was a healthy Caucasian. Three pairs of female monozygotic twins, all aged roughly 18 to 29 years, were included in the twin cohort. RNA for TCR libraries was isolated from peripheral blood mononuclear cells. Libraries were built with 5' RACE. The sample was run on an Illumina HiSeq 2000. A universal primer binding site was added through template switching, and the final cDNA carried a unique molecular identifier so that TCR cDNA molecules could be counted accurately. Specific primers in the conserved constant-segment region were used to synthesize first-strand cDNA for the TCR alpha and beta chains. Each cDNA library was double barcoded, with a SMART-Mk sample barcode plus Illumina barcodes, to control for contamination. TruSeq adapter sequences along with Illumina sample barcodes were introduced in two successive PCR steps. TCR alpha and beta cDNA libraries were sequenced on the Illumina HiSeq platform with custom primers. The study's own analysis went as follows. Unique molecular identifiers were extracted from raw reads with MiGEC, and CDR3 positions were determined with MiXCR. For each individual, recombination models were inferred using an EM algorithm with the repgenHMM and IGoR tools. The tcR package in R was used for shared clonotype analysis, with sharing normalized by the product of cloneset sizes. To study raw recombination without the effects of thymic and clonal selection, out-of-frame nonproductive sequences were analyzed. TCRdb reprocessed the public reads (quality trimming at Q25 with fastp, clone calling with MiXCR) and kept in-frame beta chains. Entries are consolidated by CDR3 protein sequence, retaining the most common genes and DNA. The V and J calls, along with clone size, are taken from TCRdb and not from the paper's own processing. The sample includes around 690,000 distinct CDR3 sequences, with approximately 22% observed a single time. The top ten hold roughly 4.3% of the sample.

Broader findings and caveats from the paper: Zero-insertion analyses could be partly confounded by invariant T cells such as MAIT and iNKT, although diverse VJ usage argued against such confounding for most clonotypes. Abundant cord blood beta clonotypes carried fewer insertions; young adult naive repertoires showed a weaker similar trend, while memory repertoires showed none. Because the same donors could not be followed over many years, the conclusions depended on cross-sectional statistical analysis. Out-of-frame TCR alpha sequences shared between twins showed an excess of low generation-probability sequences compared with coincidental sharing between unrelated individuals. Recombination models systematically underestimated out-of-frame TCR alpha sharing in monozygotic twins but agreed with sharing between unrelated individuals. In beta out-of-frame sequences, excess twin sharing was weaker, because having fewer shared sequences lowered the signal-to-noise ratio.

These same data were also listed under a study on T cells expressing NK-cell markers. The second investigation adds: In sorted CD3+CD56+NKG2C+, CD3+CD56+NKG2C- and CD3+CD56-NKG2C+ T-cell subsets from about eight donors, TCR beta-chain repertoires were profiled. Among the eight sequenced donors, seven were HCMV-seropositive and one was HCMV-seronegative. In several experiments an anti-gammadeltaTCR antibody was added to restrict sorting to alphabetaTCR-expressing T cells. For 5 or 6 donors, the dominant CD3+CD56+NKG2C+ clonotypes were among the top 10 CD8+ clonotypes and accounted for about 1.0-7.5% of CD8+ T cells. Those dominant clonotypes were again the most abundant among CD3+CD56-NKG2C+ cells in a handful of donors, at roughly 25-65%. Whether the expanded NKG2C-expressing T cell clones were specific for HCMV antigens was left unclear. The study sequenced eight donors, all healthy volunteers chosen at random: three men and five women. HCMV-specific IgG was detected in serum with a commercial ELISA kit to determine HCMV serostatus. For over 5 donors, bulk peripheral blood T-cell repertoires were also sequenced from unsorted PBMC. Reads were demultiplexed and grouped by UMI with MIGEC, and clonotypes were assembled and quantified with MiTCR. To remove erroneous sequences, TCR cDNA sequences were retained only when supported by two or more reads. The tcR package was used for downstream repertoire analysis, with clonotypes matched between fractions based on CDR3 nucleotide sequence plus V segment. VDJmatch was used to annotate antigen specificity against VDJdb, with one amino acid substitution allowed in CDR3.

The sequence was obtained from a woman between 18 and 30 years old in good health. The sequence links TRBV20-1 to TRBJ1-2, with TRBD1 identical over 7 junction bases. The material sequenced was PBMCs. The CDR3 corresponds to CSAGGGNYGYTF. Read as DNA, the sequence is TGCAGTGCTGGAGGGGGCAACTATGGCTACACCTTC.